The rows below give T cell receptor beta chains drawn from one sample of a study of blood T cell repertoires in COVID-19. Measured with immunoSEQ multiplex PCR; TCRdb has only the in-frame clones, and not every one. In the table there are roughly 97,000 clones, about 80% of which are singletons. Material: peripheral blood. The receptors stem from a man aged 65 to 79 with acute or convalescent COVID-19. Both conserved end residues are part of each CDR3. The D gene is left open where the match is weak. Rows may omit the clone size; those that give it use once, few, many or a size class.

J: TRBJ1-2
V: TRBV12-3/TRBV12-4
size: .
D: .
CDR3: CASSLARESGYTF
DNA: TGTGCCAGCAGTTTAGCCAGGGAAAGTGGCTACACCTTC

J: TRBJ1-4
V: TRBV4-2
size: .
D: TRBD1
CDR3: CASSQETGGGEKLFF
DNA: TGTGCCAGCAGCCAAGAGACAGGGGGAGGCGAAAAACTGTTTTTT

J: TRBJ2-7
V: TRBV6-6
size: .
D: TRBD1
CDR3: CASRPRQGGSYEQYF
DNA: TGTGCCAGCAGACCCAGACAGGGGGGCTCCTACGAGCAGTACTTC

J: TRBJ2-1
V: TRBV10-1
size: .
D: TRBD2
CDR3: CASSGTSGVGGYNEQFF
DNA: TGCGCCAGCAGCGGGACTAGCGGGGTAGGGGGATACAATGAGCAGTTCTTC

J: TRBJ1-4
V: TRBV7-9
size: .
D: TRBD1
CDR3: CASSYEGAVGEKLFF
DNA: TGTGCCAGCAGCTATGAGGGGGCCGTAGGTGAAAAACTGTTTTTT

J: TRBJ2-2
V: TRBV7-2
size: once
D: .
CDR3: CASSAALWNTGELFF
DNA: TGTGCCAGCAGCGCGGCCCTTTGGAACACCGGGGAGCTGTTTTTT

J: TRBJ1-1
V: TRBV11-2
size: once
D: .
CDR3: CASSLDRERSSNTEAFF
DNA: TGTGCCAGCAGCTTAGATCGTGAAAGGAGTTCGAACACTGAAGCTTTCTTT

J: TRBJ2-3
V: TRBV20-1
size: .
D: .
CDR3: CSARERDTQYF
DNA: TGCAGTGCTAGGGAGCGAGATACGCAGTATTTT

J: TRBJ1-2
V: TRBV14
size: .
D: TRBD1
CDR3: CASSPGTANYGYTF
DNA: TGTGCCAGCAGCCCCGGGACAGCTAACTATGGCTACACCTTC

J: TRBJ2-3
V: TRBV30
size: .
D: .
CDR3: CAWTNGGDTQYF
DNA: TGTGCCTGGACCAACGGAGGGGATACGCAGTATTTT

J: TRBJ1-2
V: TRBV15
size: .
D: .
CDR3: CATSRGLGQYGYTF
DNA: TGTGCCACCAGCAGGGGGCTCGGACAGTATGGCTACACCTTC

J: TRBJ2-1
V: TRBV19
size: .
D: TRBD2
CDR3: CASSLVAGRNEQFF
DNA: TGTGCCAGTAGTTTGGTAGCGGGGCGCAATGAGCAGTTCTTC

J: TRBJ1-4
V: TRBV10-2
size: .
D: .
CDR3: CASSRETNEKLFF
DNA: TGCGCCAGCAGCCGGGAAACTAATGAAAAACTGTTTTTT

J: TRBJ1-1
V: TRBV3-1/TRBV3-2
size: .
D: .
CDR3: CASSQEGQRGTEAFF
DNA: TGTGCCAGCAGCCAGGAAGGACAGAGGGGCACTGAAGCTTTCTTT

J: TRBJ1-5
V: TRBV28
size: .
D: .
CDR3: CASNMGGGNQPQHF
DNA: TGTGCCAGCAACATGGGGGGGGGCAATCAGCCCCAGCATTTT

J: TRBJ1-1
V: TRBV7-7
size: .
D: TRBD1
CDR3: CASSLIYRIRDRGANTEAFF
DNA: TGTGCTAGCAGCTTAATTTATCGTATCCGGGACAGGGGAGCGAACACTGAAGCTTTCTTT

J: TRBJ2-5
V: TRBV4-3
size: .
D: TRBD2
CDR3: CASSQIAGGLQETQYF
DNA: TGCGCCAGCAGCCAAATAGCGGGAGGACTACAAGAGACCCAGTACTTC

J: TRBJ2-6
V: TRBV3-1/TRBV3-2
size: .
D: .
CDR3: CASGGGAGANVLTF
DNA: TGTGCCAGCGGAGGGGGCGCTGGGGCCAACGTCCTGACTTTC

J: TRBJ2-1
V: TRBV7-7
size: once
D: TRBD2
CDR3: CASSLGTGGENEQFF
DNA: TGTGCTAGCAGCTTAGGGACGGGGGGGGAGAATGAGCAGTTCTTC

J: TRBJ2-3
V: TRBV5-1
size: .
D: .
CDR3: CASSRAGRGALGDTQYF
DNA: TGCGCCAGCAGCCGGGCGGGGAGGGGGGCCCTCGGAGATACGCAGTATTTT

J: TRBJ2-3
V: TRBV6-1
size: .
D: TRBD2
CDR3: CASSEPPFTAGVADTQYF
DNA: TGTGCCAGCAGTGAACCCCCCTTCACAGCGGGGGTGGCAGATACGCAGTATTTT

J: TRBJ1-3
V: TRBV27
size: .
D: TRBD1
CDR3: CASSPRTGSPSGNTIYF
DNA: TGTGCCAGCAGTCCCCGGACAGGCTCGCCCTCTGGAAACACCATATATTTT

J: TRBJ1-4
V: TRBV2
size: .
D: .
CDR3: CASSLDRNRNEKLFF
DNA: TGTGCCAGCAGCTTAGACAGGAACCGAAATGAAAAACTGTTTTTT

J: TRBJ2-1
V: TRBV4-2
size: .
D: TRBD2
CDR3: CASSQALAGPPSYNEQFF
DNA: TGTGCCAGCAGCCAAGCCTTAGCGGGGCCCCCCTCCTACAATGAGCAGTTCTTC

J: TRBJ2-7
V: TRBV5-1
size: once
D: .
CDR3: CASSLQGGSYEQYF
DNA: TGCGCCAGCAGCTTGCAGGGGGGATCCTACGAGCAGTACTTC

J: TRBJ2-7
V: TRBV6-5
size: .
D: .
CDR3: CALGAGVDYEQYF
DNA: TGTGCCCTGGGGGCGGGAGTCGACTACGAGCAGTACTTC

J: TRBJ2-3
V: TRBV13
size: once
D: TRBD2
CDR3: CASSARLAGAVDTQYF
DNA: TGTGCCAGCAGCGCAAGACTAGCGGGAGCGGTAGATACGCAGTATTTT

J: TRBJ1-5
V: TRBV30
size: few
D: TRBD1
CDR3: CAWKRGQGDQPQHF
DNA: TGTGCCTGGAAAAGAGGACAGGGGGATCAGCCCCAGCATTTT

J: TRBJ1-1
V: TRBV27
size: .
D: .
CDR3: CASSFIGNTEAFF
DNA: TGTGCCAGCAGTTTTATCGGGAACACTGAAGCTTTCTTT

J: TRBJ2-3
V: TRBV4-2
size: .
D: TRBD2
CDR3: CASSQGALAGLTDTQYF
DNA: TGTGCCAGCAGCCAAGGAGCTCTAGCGGGATTAACAGATACGCAGTATTTT